These 25 T cell receptor beta chains were sequenced from one sample in a study of T cell clonality in common variable immunodeficiency. The study, taken as a whole, reports: Reportedly, TCR beta sequences from common variable immunodeficiency showed fewer deletions and N-nucleotide insertions.

These receptors have no known antigen. This table comes from immunoSEQ multiplex PCR, and its TCRdb copy is limited to in-frame clones, with some not included. The sample was found to contain around 21,000 clones, and every one recurs. Sequenced input: peripheral blood mononuclear cells. The receptor source for this set is a human donor with common variable immunodeficiency.

This clone was observed a handful of times. The CDR3 goes on 3 residues after the read ends, and that part is filled in from the germline J gene. The chain has TRBV7-9 and TRBJ2-7, with D perhaps TRBD1 (5 bases). V shed 0 bases and J shed 2 bases, with 8 bases lying between them. This CDR3 has 14 residues. The germline V gene has CDR1 SEHNR and CDR2 FQNEAQ (reference sequence). The covered CDR3 bases are TGTGCCAGCAGCTTAGCAGGGGCTGCCTACGAG. It is translated as CASSLAGAAYE. The full CDR3 protein is CASSLAGAAYEQYF.

About this clone itself: The CDR3 is cut off 3 residues early in the read; its end comes from the germline J gene. The chain links TRBV18 to TRBJ2-7; 11 bases align to TRBD2. Germline values: CDR1 KGHSH, CDR2 LQKENI. CDR3 length: 15 amino acids. The V and J ends lost 4 bases and 3 bases, in that order; junction bases with no gene match: 5. The CDR3 DNA, read in part, is TGTGCCAGCTCACTCTTACTAGCGGGAGTCTACGAG. Protein sequence: CASSLLLAGVYE. The full CDR3 reads CASSLLLAGVYEQYF.

This clone was found a few times. Sequencing ends 3 residues short of the CDR3 end; the germline J gene provides the rest. The rearrangement uses TRBV13 and TRBJ2-1; 11 bases match TRBD2. Looked up from germline, CDR1 is PRHDT and CDR2 is FYEKMQ (reference sequence). J was trimmed by 8 bases and V by 11 bases; bases with no gene match: 11. The CDR3 runs 14 residues. The sequenced CDR3 bases are TGTGCCGGCAAAATAGCGGGAGGGCCGCATGAG. Its protein product is CAGKIAGGPHE. The CDR3 in its entirety is CAGKIAGGPHEQFF.

Regarding this clone: The DNA ends 3 residues before the CDR3 does, and the rest of the CDR3 is filled in from the germline J gene. The same CDR3 arises from other DNA sequences in this sample as well. The rearrangement links TRBV19 to TRBJ2-7; 13 bases are shared with TRBD2. Germline V gene sequence: CDR1 LNHDA, CDR2 SQIVND (reference sequence). Losses at the gene ends were 5 bases for V and 4 bases for J; bases not matched to a gene: 20. CDR3 size: 20 residues. The DNA read from the CDR3 is TGTGCCAGTAGTCCTCGCAGACTAGCGGGAGGTCCCCGGTTGGTGTACGAG. Encoded protein: CASSPRRLAGGPRLVYE. The full CDR3 sequence reads CASSPRRLAGGPRLVYEQYF.

As regards this clone: The DNA ends 3 residues before the CDR3 does, and the rest of the CDR3 is filled in from the germline J gene. The chain is built from TRBV7-9 and TRBJ1-1; the match to TRBD1 covers 7 bases. CDR3 size: 15 residues. CDR1 is SEHNR and CDR2 is FQNEAQ in the germline V gene (reference sequence). V shed 5 bases and J 5 bases; nucleotides not matched to a gene: 11. Incomplete CDR3 DNA: TGTGCCAGCAGCAGGGAGACAGGGTCGGCGACTGAA. Amino acids: CASSRETGSATE. The entire CDR3 reads CASSRETGSATEAFF.

This clone was recorded a few times. Read data end 3 residues before the CDR3 end; the end is taken from the germline J gene. The chain is built from TRBV18 and TRBJ1-5; the match to TRBD1 covers 8 bases. This CDR3 contains 14 residues. Unmatched junction bases numbered 4, after V lost 3 bases and J lost 6 bases. Germline V gene data show CDR1 as KGHSH and CDR2 as LQKENI. CDR3 in amino acids: CASSPGQVGQPQHF. The sequenced CDR3 bases are TGTGCCAGCTCACCGGGACAGGTCGGTCAGCCC.

On this clone: The read ends 3 residues shy of where the CDR3 ends; the end is completed using the germline J gene. The rearrangement links TRBV7-3 to TRBJ1-1, with D unclear. The V gene's germline CDR1 is SGHTA and CDR2 FQGTGA. CDR3 length: 13 amino acids. Trimming left V 5 bases short and J 3 bases short, with 10 bases between. CDR3 DNA, as far as it was read: TGTGCCAGCAGCCTAGAAGATTACACTGAA. Translating it yields CASSLEDYTE. The entire CDR3 is CASSLEDYTEAFF.

This clone was picked up a small number of times. The CDR3 is cut off 3 residues early in the read; its end comes from the germline J gene. V usage is TRBV19 and J usage is TRBJ1-1, with D possibly matching TRBD1 (5 bases). Trimming shortened V by 4 bases and J by 4 bases, and 25 bases separated the two germline ends. The germline CDR1 and CDR2 sequences are LNHDA and SQIVND (reference sequence). The CDR3 spans 18 residues. The CDR3 DNA, read in part, is TGTGCCAGTAGTAACTCCCAGGGCGTCTTGGGGTGGGGCACTGAA. This sequence encodes CASSNSQGVLGWGTE. The full-length CDR3 reads as CASSNSQGVLGWGTEAFF.

This clone came up a few times. The read terminates 3 residues before the CDR3 end, so the remaining end is supplied by the germline J gene. The rearrangement links TRBV19 to TRBJ2-2; no reliable D call. The CDR3 totals 16 residues. CDR1 is LNHDA and CDR2 is SQIVND in the germline V gene (reference sequence). V lost 5 bases, J lost 5 bases, and 18 bases lay in between. This CDR3 is CASSLLTVSGTGELFF. CDR3 DNA, as far as it was read: TGTGCCAGTAGTCTCCTGACTGTCAGTGGGACCGGGGAG.

CDR3 in amino acids: CASSLGAGDYGYTF. The sequenced part of the CDR3 DNA is TGTGCCAGCAGCTTAGGAGCGGGGGACTATGGC. The chain joins TRBV7-9 to TRBJ1-2; perhaps TRBD1 as D (5 bases). The read terminates 3 residues ahead of where the CDR3 ends, so the germline J gene completes it. The germline V and J ends were trimmed by 1 base and 3 bases, with 9 bases remaining between them. The CDR3 consists of 14 residues. Germline assignment: CDR1 SEHNR and CDR2 FQNEAQ (reference sequence).

A note on this clone: The CDR3 goes on 3 residues after the read ends, and that part is filled in from the germline J gene. The V gene is TRBV6-2 or TRBV6-3, the J gene TRBJ2-3, with 12 bases fitting TRBD2. This CDR3 is 16 amino acids long. Germline V CDR1 and CDR2: MNHEY, SVGEGT. Trimming took 6 bases from V and 2 from J; bases not matched to a gene: 6. The CDR3 is CASRSASGGATDTQYF. CDR3 bases read: TGTGCCAGCAGGTCCGCTAGCGGGGGGGCCACAGATACG.

For this clone: The missing CDR3 end, 3 residues past where the read stops, is filled in from the germline J gene. V and J are TRBV7-2 and TRBJ2-4; D unresolved. Trimming stripped 7 bases from V and 0 bases from J, with 4 bases between. Germline assignment: CDR1 SGHTA and CDR2 FQGNSA. CDR3 size: 12 residues. CDR3 sequence: CASKGAKNIQYF. The covered CDR3 bases are TGTGCCAGCAAGGGAGCCAAAAACATT.

A word on this clone: The read comes to an end 3 residues before the CDR3 does, leaving the germline J gene to fill in the end. V is TRBV18 and J is TRBJ1-5, with D perhaps matching TRBD1 (5 bases). Germline V gives CDR1 KGHSH, CDR2 LQKENI. V lost 4 bases and J lost 7, with 17 bases in between. The CDR3 runs to 15 residues. The CDR3 spells CASSRGGDSDQPQHF. The CDR3 bases that were read are TGTGCCAGCTCACGAGGAGGGGATAGTGACCAGCCC.

Of note for this clone: The sequenced fragment ends 3 residues before the CDR3 boundary, so the rest is inferred from the germline J gene. V usage is TRBV18 and J usage is TRBJ2-7; D might be TRBD2 (5 bases). Trimming stripped 5 bases from V and 2 bases from J, with 13 bases between. The CDR3 has 14 residues. Germline-derived CDR1 and CDR2 are KGHSH and LQKENI. The CDR3 here is CASSIGVGAYEQYF. Partial CDR3 DNA: TGTGCCAGCTCAATAGGAGTCGGGGCCTACGAG. The full variable domain, in which reference TRBV18 and TRBJ2-7 provide the parts outside the CDR3, is NAGVMQNPRHLVRRRGQEARLRCSPMKGHSHVYWYRQLPEEGLKFMVYLQKENIIDESGMPKERFSAEFPKEGPSILRIQQVVRGDSAAYFCASSIGVGAYEQYFGPGTRLTVT.

Details on this clone: Read coverage stops 3 residues before the CDR3 terminus; the germline J gene supplies the remainder. This chain uses TRBV19 with TRBJ2-7; 9 bases are shared with TRBD1. J was trimmed by 1 base and V by 8 bases; bases with no gene match: 6. CDR1 and CDR2 from the germline V gene are LNHDA and SQIVND (reference sequence). The CDR3 consists of 14 residues. This chain's CDR3 is CASQGTGLSYEQYF. The CDR3 DNA, read in part, is TGTGCCAGTCAGGGGACAGGGTTATCCTACGAG.

This clone was detected a few times. The read finishes 3 residues shy of the CDR3 end, and the germline J gene is used to complete it. This sample also contains other DNA sequences that code for the same CDR3. The rearrangement uses TRBV18 and TRBJ2-1; a possible D gene is TRBD1 (5 bases). CDR1 and CDR2 from the germline V gene are KGHSH and LQKENI. V shed 3 bases and J shed 4 bases, with 7 bases lying between them. The CDR3 covers 13 residues. CDR3: CASSPGQYNEQFF. CDR3 DNA, as far as it was read: TGTGCCAGCTCACCGGGGCAATACAATGAG.

Note on this clone: Sequencing ends 3 residues short of the CDR3 end; the germline J gene provides the rest. This chain joins TRBV6-1 and TRBJ1-2; a possible D gene is TRBD1 (6 bases). V lost 3 bases to trimming and J lost 0 bases, with 14 bases between them. Germline V gene sequence: CDR1 MNHNS, CDR2 SASEGT. The CDR3 loop spans 16 amino acids. The sequenced CDR3 bases are TGTGCCAGCAGTGAGTTACAGGGACGCTCTAACTATGGC. It translates to CASSELQGRSNYG. The whole CDR3 reads CASSELQGRSNYGYTF.

In the case of this clone: The read stops 3 residues short of the end of the CDR3; the missing end is completed from the germline J gene. The J gene is TRBJ1-1, the V gene TRBV7-9; 9 nucleotides line up with TRBD1. CDR1 is SEHNR and CDR2 is FQNEAQ in the germline V gene (reference sequence). Trimming took 5 bases from V and 5 from J; bases not matched to a gene: 6. The CDR3 length is 14 residues. The CDR3 reads CASSLTGGGTEAFF. The part of the CDR3 DNA that was read is TGTGCCAGCAGCCTTACAGGGGGCGGAACTGAA.

With respect to this clone: The CDR3 extends 3 residues past the end of the read, so its final part is completed from the germline J gene. The gene calls are TRBV7-8 and TRBJ2-7; the D gene is possibly TRBD2 (6 bases). V was shortened by 0 bases and J by 3 bases, with 15 bases between the two germline ends. The CDR3 sequence is 16 residues long. Germline lookup yields CDR1 SGHVS and CDR2 FQNEAQ. The sequenced part of the CDR3 DNA is TGTGCCAGCAGCTTAGCACCGGGACTCTTCCTCTACGAG. Its translation is CASSLAPGLFLYE. The CDR3 in its entirety is CASSLAPGLFLYEQYF.

With regard to this clone: Read data end 3 residues before the CDR3 end; the end is taken from the germline J gene. The chain links TRBV19 to TRBJ1-5; a weak D match, TRBD1 (6 bases). V was pared by 5 bases and J by 5 bases, with 19 bases between. The CDR3 loop spans 16 amino acids. In germline, CDR1 is LNHDA, CDR2 SQIVND (reference sequence). The sequenced part of the CDR3 DNA is TGTGCCAGTAGTCCCGAAGGACAGAGGCAACATCAGCCC. Encoded protein: CASSPEGQRQHQP. The entire CDR3 protein is CASSPEGQRQHQPQHF.

About this clone itself: Sequencing ends 3 residues short of the CDR3 end; the germline J gene provides the rest. This chain connects TRBV30 to TRBJ2-2; 9 bases fit TRBD1. Germline assignment: CDR1 GTSNPN and CDR2 SVGIG (reference sequence). Unmatched junction bases numbered 5, after V lost 7 bases and J lost 2 bases. CDR3 length: 14 residues. The CDR3: CASRTGANTGELFF. Incomplete CDR3 DNA: TGTGCCTCCCGGACAGGGGCCAACACCGGGGAG.

This clone was counted only a few times. The read ends 3 residues shy of where the CDR3 ends; the end is completed using the germline J gene. The chain employs TRBV30 and TRBJ2-7; the D is unclear. This CDR3 comprises 14 residues. Germline-derived CDR1 and CDR2 are GTSNPN and SVGIG (reference sequence). V was cut by 0 bases and J by 0 bases, with 9 bases left in between. CDR3 bases read: TGTGCCTGGAGTGTAGGTTTGAGCTCCTACGAG. It codes for CAWSVGLSSYE. The full CDR3 reads CAWSVGLSSYEQYF.

This clone appeared a few times. The read ends 3 residues early relative to the CDR3; the germline J gene fills the gap. V is TRBV30 and J is TRBJ1-2; TRBD1 matches at 12 bases. J was trimmed by 4 bases and V by 0 bases; bases with no gene match: 9. The CDR3 spans 17 residues. Germline CDR1 is GTSNPN and CDR2 is SVGIG (reference sequence). The CDR3: CAWSVRGQGAGVYGYTF. CDR3 DNA, as far as it was read: TGTGCCTGGAGTGTACGGGGACAGGGGGCTGGGGTCTATGGC. The variable domain in full, with the rest retrieved from reference TRBV30 and TRBJ1-2, is SQTIHQWPATLVQPVGSPLSLECTVEGTSNPNLYWYRQAAGRGLQLLFYSVGIGQISSEVPQNLSASRPQDRQFILSSKKLLLSDSGFYLCAWSVRGQGAGVYGYTFGSGTRLTVV.

With regard to this clone: Sequencing ends 3 residues short of the CDR3 end; the germline J gene provides the rest. The rearrangement links TRBV2 to TRBJ2-3, with D possibly matching TRBD2 (6 bases). Germline CDR1 SNHLY, CDR2 FYNNEI. The CDR3 spans 15 residues. With 4 bases removed from V and 2 bases from J, the gap between germline ends came to 13 bases. The chain's CDR3 is CASSAERVVTDTQYF. The sequenced CDR3 bases are TGTGCCAGCAGTGCGGAGCGGGTCGTCACAGATACG.

This clone appeared a few times. The read gets to within 3 residues of the CDR3 end, and the germline J gene fills in the rest. This chain joins TRBV19 and TRBJ2-7; 8 bases map to TRBD2. The CDR3 runs 15 residues. The trim removed 4 bases at V and 3 bases at J, leaving 8 bases unmatched. Germline lookup yields CDR1 LNHDA and CDR2 SQIVND (reference sequence). CDR3 bases read: TGTGCCAGTAGTAGCAGTGGCGGGAGGCTCTACGAG. Translation gives CASSSSGGRLYE. The entire CDR3 sequence reads CASSSSGGRLYEQYF. The complete variable domain, with remaining parts taken from reference TRBV19 and TRBJ2-7, reads DGGITQSPKYLFRKEGQNVTLSCEQNLNHDAMYWYRQDPGQGLRLIYYSQIVNDFQKGDIAEGYSVSREKKESFPLTVTSAQKNPTAFYLCASSSSGGRLYEQYFGPGTRLTVT.